This TCR beta chain derives from a study of type 1 regulatory T cells. As for the study in general: This in vitro CD4 product, T-allo10, is enriched for Tr1 cells and alloantigen-specific.

TCRdb analysed the reads with MiXCR anew, one entry per CDR3 protein. Of under 85,000 distinct CDR3 sequences detected, roughly 50% appear once; the ten largest clones hold about 2%. Germline V lookup: CDR1 SNHLY, CDR2 FYNNEI. V shed 6 bases and J 4 bases; nucleotides not matched to a gene: 4. The CDR3 consists of 13 residues. This clonotype was found a few times. Its target is not known. Findings and limits, study-wide: Compared with non-type 1 regulatory T cells, type 1 regulatory T cells showed a more restricted TCR repertoire.

The source material was cultured non-Tr1 T cells, either the whole culture or a sorted T cell fraction (not recorded which). The chain has TRBV2 and TRBJ1-2; 8 nucleotides align to TRBD1. The receptor was isolated from a human donor in good health. For the CDR3, the DNA is TGTGCCAGCAGGGGGACAGGCCTCTATGGCTACACCTTC. Translated, it gives CASRGTGLYGYTF.